Listed here are 28 T cell receptor beta chains from one sample, sequenced in a study of blood T cells in healthy people across ages. PCR was performed a second time for about 7 to 11 cycles using a sample-barcoded 5' primer and a J-beta primer mix. TCRdb redid the calling of the 5' RACE reads with MiXCR, one entry per CDR3 protein. Of approximately 800,000 distinct CDR3 sequences listed, 62% are singletons. The material sequenced was blood. The receptor set was obtained from a man under 40 in good health.

The chain couples TRBV12-3 or TRBV12-4 to TRBJ1-5, with 8 bases aligning to TRBD1. The CDR3 has 14 amino acids. V shed 4 bases and J 9 bases; nucleotides not matched to a gene: 8. CDR3 region: CASSSGQGSSPQHF. The CDR3 coding sequence is TGTGCCAGCAGTTCCGGACAGGGCAGTTCGCCCCAGCATTTT.

With respect to this clonotype: The junction departs from the called germline gene at one end, perhaps through a read error. The rearrangement links TRBV27 to TRBJ1-1, with D uncertain. The CDR3 contains 16 residues. CDR1 is MNHEY, CDR2 SMNVEV, per germline (reference sequence). CDR3 region: CASSPIPAWVNTEAFF. In DNA, the CDR3 is TGTGCCAGCAGTCCAATTCCGGCGTGGGTGAACACAGAAGCTTTCTTT.

The count of this clonotype is one. This chain links TRBV10-2 with TRBJ2-2; TRBD2 matches 12 bases. The CDR3 is 15 amino acids. CDR1 WSHSY and CDR2 SAAADI come from the germline V gene. J gave up 6 bases and V 3 bases, and 2 bases lay outside the gene matches. CDR3 bases: TGCGCCAGCAGTGACTCTAGCGGGGGGGCCGGGGAGCTGTTTTTT. This encodes CASSDSSGGAGELFF.

In this sample, this clonotype turned up a few times. The J gene is TRBJ1-5, the V gene TRBV4-3, with D hard to call. Germline V CDR1 and CDR2: LGHNA, YSLEER. Trimming left V 0 bases short and J 0 bases short, with 6 bases between. This CDR3 is built from 15 residues. The CDR3 is CASSQDSYSNQPQHF. The CDR3 DNA follows: TGCGCCAGCAGCCAAGACAGTTATAGCAATCAGCCCCAGCATTTT.

This chain joins TRBV11-1 and TRBJ2-6; D remains unclear. V gave up 4 bases and J gave up 5 bases, with 3 bases separating them. The CDR3 spans 12 residues. Germline V gene data show CDR1 as SGHAT and CDR2 as FQDESV (reference sequence). CDR3: CASSSWANVLTF. CDR3 bases: TGTGCCAGCAGCTCGTGGGCCAACGTCCTGACTTTC.

This clonotype has a single count. J is TRBJ2-3 and V is TRBV6-5; the D gene is possibly TRBD2 (5 bases). Trimming cost V 6 bases and J 2 bases, with 12 bases left between them. The germline V gene has CDR1 MNHEY and CDR2 SVGAGI. The CDR3 is 14 residues long. CDR3 amino acids: CASSRPGVTDTQYF. CDR3 bases: TGTGCCAGCAGCCGCCCCGGGGTCACAGATACGCAGTATTTT.

This chain links TRBV20-1 with TRBJ2-1; maybe TRBD1 (6 bases). Trimming removed 4 bases from V and 8 bases from J, with 18 bases in between. The germline gives CDR1 DFQATT, CDR2 SNEGSKA (reference sequence). The CDR3 runs 14 residues. The CDR3 reads CSATGARYRDEQFF. The CDR3 bases are TGCAGTGCTACCGGGGCTCGGTACAGGGATGAGCAGTTCTTC.

The J gene is TRBJ2-3, the V gene TRBV9, with 12 positions matching TRBD1. The V segment lost 4 bases and the J segment 6 bases; nucleotides outside the gene matches: 12. This CDR3 comprises 17 residues. Germline assignment: CDR1 SGDLS and CDR2 YYNGEE. The CDR3 DNA is TGTGCCAGCAGCCCTCATGGGGGGGACAGGGGGCCTGATACGCAGTATTTT. As protein: CASSPHGGDRGPDTQYF.

The chain joins TRBV6-2 or TRBV6-3 to TRBJ2-7, with 7 bases fitting TRBD1. V dropped 1 base and J dropped 5; count of bases not matched to a gene: 5. There are 14 residues in the CDR3. Germline lookup yields CDR1 MNHEY and CDR2 SVGEGT. Here the CDR3 reads CASSYLGTENEQYF. The CDR3 coding sequence is TGTGCCAGCAGTTACTTAGGGACAGAGAACGAGCAGTACTTC.

This chain uses TRBV27 with TRBJ1-1; TRBD1 might be the D (6 bases). V lost 3 bases and J 7 bases, leaving 12 bases between the germline ends. The germline V gene has CDR1 MNHEY and CDR2 SMNVEV (reference sequence). The CDR3 sequence is 13 residues long. CDR3 loop: CASSFHRQDEAFF. The CDR3 DNA reads TGTGCCAGCAGTTTCCACAGACAGGATGAAGCTTTCTTT.

The rearrangement joins TRBV28 to TRBJ2-5, with D perhaps TRBD1 (5 bases). This CDR3 is 15 amino acids long. V lost 3 bases and J lost 5, with 16 bases in between. CDR1 and CDR2 from the germline V gene are MDHEN and SYDVKM. The CDR3: CASSFSAGLSETQYF. CDR3 nucleotide sequence: TGTGCCAGCAGTTTTTCCGCAGGGCTGTCGGAGACCCAGTACTTC.

This chain links TRBV6-2 or TRBV6-3 with TRBJ2-3, with TRBD2 matching over 9 bases. V shed 4 bases and J 1 base; nucleotides not matched to a gene: 6. CDR3 length: 16 amino acids. CDR1 is MNHEY and CDR2 is SVGEGT in the germline V gene. The CDR3 is CASSLRLAERTDTQYF. The CDR3 region has the DNA TGTGCCAGCAGTTTAAGACTAGCGGAACGCACAGATACGCAGTATTTT.

The J gene is TRBJ2-6, the V gene TRBV20-1; D gene ambiguous. Germline CDR1 reads DFQATT; CDR2 reads SNEGSKA (reference sequence). The ends were cut back, 6 bases at V and 0 bases at J, with 12 bases in the middle. CDR3 length: 15 residues. The CDR3 reads CSAPRSSSGANVLTF. The CDR3 region has the DNA TGCAGTGCCCCAAGGTCGTCCTCTGGGGCCAACGTCCTGACTTTC.

The table lists this clonotype with a count of one. The rearrangement joins TRBV11-2 to TRBJ2-1; no reliable D call. The germline gives CDR1 SGHAT, CDR2 FQNNGV. This CDR3 is 12 amino acids long. The V and J ends lost 5 bases and 3 bases respectively, with 5 bases between them. CDR3 coding DNA: TGTGCCAGCAGCCGGGTCTACAATGAGCAGTTCTTC. This sequence encodes CASSRVYNEQFF.

The rearrangement uses TRBV28 and TRBJ2-7, with 7 positions matching TRBD1. The CDR3 runs 16 residues. Germline V gene lookup returns CDR1 MDHEN and CDR2 SYDVKM. V lost 6 bases, J lost 4 bases, and 15 bases stayed unmatched. The CDR3 nucleotides are TGTGCCAGCAGCGAATGGGGACAGCGCTTTGAATACGAGCAGTACTTC. Protein sequence: CASSEWGQRFEYEQYF.

The chain employs TRBV6-2 or TRBV6-3 and TRBJ2-3; 9 bases agree with TRBD2. CDR1 and CDR2 (germline): MNHEY, SVGEGT. Trimming took 2 bases from V and 2 from J; bases not matched to a gene: 14. This CDR3 has 19 amino acids. CDR3 residues: CASSYPTASGAPHTDTQYF. The CDR3 nucleotides are TGTGCCAGCAGTTACCCAACTGCTAGCGGGGCACCCCACACAGATACGCAGTATTTT.

This chain links TRBV7-9 with TRBJ1-2; D not resolved. The CDR3 spans 14 residues. The V end was cut by 5 bases, the J end by 5 bases, with 15 bases between. Germline V gene lookup returns CDR1 SEHNR and CDR2 FQNEAQ (reference sequence). The CDR3 sequence: CASSPDLSGYGYTF. The CDR3 DNA follows: TGTGCCAGCAGCCCGGACCTGTCGGGGTATGGCTACACCTTC.

The chain couples TRBV29-1 to TRBJ1-2; D unresolved. V shed 3 bases and J shed 4 bases, with 12 bases lying between them. CDR3 length: 13 residues. Germline-derived CDR1 and CDR2 are SQVTM and ANQGSEA. CDR3 in DNA: TGCAGCGTTGAGGGGATAGGGATCTATGGCTACACCTTC. It yields the protein CSVEGIGIYGYTF.

This clonotype appeared a few times. The chain joins TRBV7-6 to TRBJ2-1; D possibly matches TRBD1 or TRBD2 (6 bases each). V lost 5 bases and J lost 0, with 17 bases in between. Germline V gene sequence: CDR1 SGHVS, CDR2 FNYEAQ. The CDR3 has 17 amino acids. For the CDR3, the DNA is TGTGCCAGCAGCCCAGAGGGGGGTATGAGCTCCTACAATGAGCAGTTCTTC. Protein: CASSPEGGMSSYNEQFF.

This clonotype was counted once. CDR3 loop: CASSVVDVGSPQYF. The CDR3 nucleotides are TGTGCCAGCAGCGTAGTTGATGTGGGGAGTCCGCAGTATTTT. The chain has TRBV9 and TRBJ2-3; D is perhaps TRBD2 (5 bases). Germline V gene data show CDR1 as SGDLS and CDR2 as YYNGEE. Trimming removed 0 bases from V and 10 bases from J, with 15 bases in between. The CDR3 spans 14 residues.

The rearrangement links TRBV4-2 to TRBJ2-1, with 10 bases lining up with TRBD2. Trimming cost V 0 bases and J 3 bases; bases outside gene matches: 8. Germline CDR1 is LGHNA and CDR2 is YNFKEQ. CDR3 length: 18 residues. In DNA, the CDR3 is TGTGCCAGCAGCCAAGACCTTAAGCGGGGGGGCCTCTACAATGAGCAGTTCTTC. Amino acid sequence: CASSQDLKRGGLYNEQFF.

This clonotype was seen only a few times. The genes are TRBV20-1 and TRBJ2-1; 9 nucleotides match TRBD2. The CDR3 runs to 15 residues. The trim removed 6 bases at V and 8 bases at J, leaving 14 bases unmatched. Germline values: CDR1 DFQATT, CDR2 SNEGSKA (reference sequence). DNA of the CDR3: TGCAGTGCGCTGACCGGGACTAGCTTGTTCGATGAGCAGTTCTTC. This codes for CSALTGTSLFDEQFF.

This clonotype occurred a few times. This chain connects TRBV27 to TRBJ1-4; the D gene is possibly TRBD1 (5 bases). Germline CDR1 and CDR2: MNHEY and SMNVEV (reference sequence). V lost 5 bases and J 4 bases, leaving 8 bases between the germline ends. The CDR3 runs to 13 residues. The CDR3 reads CASSTGLNEKLFF. The CDR3 DNA reads as TGTGCCAGCAGTACGGGGCTTAATGAAAAACTGTTTTTT.

The chain carries TRBV25-1 and TRBJ1-2; D not resolved. The length of the CDR3 is 13 residues. Looked up from germline, CDR1 is MGHDK and CDR2 is SYGVNS. Between the trimmed V and J ends, which lost 3 bases and 4 bases, there was a span of 9 bases. Written as DNA, the CDR3 is TGTGCCAGCAGTGATGCCCCTGCCTATGGCTACACCTTC. Protein product: CASSDAPAYGYTF.

The gene calls are TRBV12-3 or TRBV12-4 and TRBJ2-4; 7 bases match TRBD1. V lost 10 bases, J lost 4 bases, and 7 bases stayed unmatched. The CDR3 runs 13 residues. This chain's CDR3 is CATTGTEKNIQYF. CDR3 nucleotides: TGTGCCACCACCGGGACAGAGAAAAACATTCAGTACTTC.

DNA of the CDR3: TGCGCCAGCAGCCAAGATAAGGGGCAGGGCACAGATACGCAGTATTTT. Translated: CASSQDKGQGTDTQYF. The J gene is TRBJ2-3, the V gene TRBV4-3; D is perhaps TRBD1 (5 bases). CDR1 LGHNA and CDR2 YSLEER come from the germline V gene. The ends were cut back, 0 bases at V and 1 base at J, with 11 bases in the middle. CDR3 length: 16 residues.

In its sample, this clonotype was seen once. The V and J genes are TRBV6-2 or TRBV6-3 and TRBJ2-5, with TRBD1 as a possible D gene (5 bases). The end of the DNA aligns better with TRBJ2-7, so the J call may be wrong. The germline gives CDR1 MNHEY, CDR2 SVGEGT. This CDR3 comprises 14 residues. CDR3 loop: CASSPQNQGNEQYF. Here the CDR3 DNA reads TGTGCCAGCAGCCCTCAGAACCAGGGAAACGAGCAGTACTTC.

This chain uses TRBV7-8 with TRBJ1-2; D is perhaps TRBD1 (5 bases). V was pared by 4 bases and J by 8 bases, with 14 bases between. CDR1 is SGHVS and CDR2 is FQNEAQ in the germline V gene. The length of the CDR3 is 13 residues. The CDR3 DNA follows: TGTGCCAGCAGCTCCAGGGCGAACCGGGGCTACACCTTC. Amino acid sequence: CASSSRANRGYTF.